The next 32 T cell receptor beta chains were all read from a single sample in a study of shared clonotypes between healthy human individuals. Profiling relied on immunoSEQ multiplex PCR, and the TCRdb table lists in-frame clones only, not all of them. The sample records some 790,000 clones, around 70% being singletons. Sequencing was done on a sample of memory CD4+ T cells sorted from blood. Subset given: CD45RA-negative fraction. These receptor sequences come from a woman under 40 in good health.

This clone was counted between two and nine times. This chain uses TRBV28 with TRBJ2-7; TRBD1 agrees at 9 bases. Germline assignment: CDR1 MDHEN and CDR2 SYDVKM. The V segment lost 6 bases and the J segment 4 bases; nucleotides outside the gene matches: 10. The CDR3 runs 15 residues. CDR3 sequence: CASRTTGTGRYEQYF. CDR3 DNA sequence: TGTGCCAGCAGAACAACCGGGACAGGGAGGTACGAGCAGTACTTC. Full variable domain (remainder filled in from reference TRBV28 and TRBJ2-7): DVKVTQSSRYLVKRTGEKVFLECVQDMDHENMFWYRQDPGLGLRLIYFSYDVKMKEKGDIPEGYSVSREKKERFSLILESASTNQTSMYLCASRTTGTGRYEQYFGPGTRLTVT.

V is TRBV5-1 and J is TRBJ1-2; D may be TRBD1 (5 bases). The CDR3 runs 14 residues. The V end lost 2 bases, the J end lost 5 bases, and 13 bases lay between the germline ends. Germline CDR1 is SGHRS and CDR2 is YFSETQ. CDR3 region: CASSLATVDYGYTF. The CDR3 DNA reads TGCGCCAGCAGCTTAGCGACAGTCGATTATGGCTACACCTTC. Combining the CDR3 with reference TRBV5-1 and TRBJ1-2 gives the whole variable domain KAGVTQTPRYLIKTRGQQVTLSCSPISGHRSVSWYQQTPGQGLQFLFEYFSETQRNKGNFPGRFSGRQFSNSRSEMNVSTLELGDSALYLCASSLATVDYGYTFGSGTRLTVV.

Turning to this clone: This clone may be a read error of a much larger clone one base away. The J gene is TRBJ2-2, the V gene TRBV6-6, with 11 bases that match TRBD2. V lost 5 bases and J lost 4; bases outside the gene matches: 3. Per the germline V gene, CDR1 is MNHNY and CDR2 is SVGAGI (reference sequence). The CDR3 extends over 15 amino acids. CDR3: CASSPGTSGTGELFF. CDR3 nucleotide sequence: TGTGCCAGCAGTCCCGGGACTAGCGGCACCGGGGAGCTGTTTTTT.

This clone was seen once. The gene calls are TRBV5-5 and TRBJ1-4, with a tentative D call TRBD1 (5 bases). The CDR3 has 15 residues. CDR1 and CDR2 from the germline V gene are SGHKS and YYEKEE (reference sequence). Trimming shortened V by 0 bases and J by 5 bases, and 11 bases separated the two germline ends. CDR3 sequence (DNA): TGTGCCAGCAGCTTGGCAGGGCAAAGGAATGAAAAACTGTTTTTT. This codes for CASSLAGQRNEKLFF.

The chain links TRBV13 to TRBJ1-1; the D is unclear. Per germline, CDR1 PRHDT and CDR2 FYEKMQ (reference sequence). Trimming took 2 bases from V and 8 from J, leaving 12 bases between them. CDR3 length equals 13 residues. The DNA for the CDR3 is TGTGCCAGCAGCTTATGGTCAGGACGGGAAGCTTTCTTT. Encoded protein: CASSLWSGREAFF.

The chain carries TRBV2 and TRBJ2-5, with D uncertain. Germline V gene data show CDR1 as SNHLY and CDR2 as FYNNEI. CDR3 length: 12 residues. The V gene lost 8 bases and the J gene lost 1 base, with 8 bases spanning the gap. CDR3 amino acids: CASERPQETQYF. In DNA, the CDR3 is TGTGCCAGCGAGCGACCCCAAGAGACCCAGTACTTC.

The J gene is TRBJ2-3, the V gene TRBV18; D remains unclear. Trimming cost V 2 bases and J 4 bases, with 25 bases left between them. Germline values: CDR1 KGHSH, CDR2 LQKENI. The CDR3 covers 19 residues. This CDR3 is CASSPWAVTRRENPDTQYF. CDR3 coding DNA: TGTGCCAGCTCACCATGGGCAGTGACCCGGCGAGAGAACCCAGATACGCAGTATTTT.

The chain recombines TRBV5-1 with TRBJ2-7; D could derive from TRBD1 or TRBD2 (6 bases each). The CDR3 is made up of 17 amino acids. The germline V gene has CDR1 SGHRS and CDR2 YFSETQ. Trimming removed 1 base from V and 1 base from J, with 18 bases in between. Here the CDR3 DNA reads TGCGCCAGCAGCTTGTTAGTGGGGGGCCAGACATCCTACGAGCAGTACTTC. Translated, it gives CASSLLVGGQTSYEQYF.

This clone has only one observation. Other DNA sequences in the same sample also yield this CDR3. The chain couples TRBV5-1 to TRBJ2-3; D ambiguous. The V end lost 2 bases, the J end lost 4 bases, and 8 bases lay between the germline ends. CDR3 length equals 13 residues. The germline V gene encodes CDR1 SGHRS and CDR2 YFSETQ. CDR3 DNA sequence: TGCGCCAGCAGCTTCGCTGGCGCAGATACGCAGTATTTT. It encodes CASSFAGADTQYF.

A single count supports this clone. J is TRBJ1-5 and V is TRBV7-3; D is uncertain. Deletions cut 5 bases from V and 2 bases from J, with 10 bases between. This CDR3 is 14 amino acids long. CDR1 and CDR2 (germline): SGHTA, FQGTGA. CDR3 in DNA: TGTGCCAGCAGCCCGGGCGGGGGCAATCAGCCCCAGCATTTT. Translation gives CASSPGGGNQPQHF.

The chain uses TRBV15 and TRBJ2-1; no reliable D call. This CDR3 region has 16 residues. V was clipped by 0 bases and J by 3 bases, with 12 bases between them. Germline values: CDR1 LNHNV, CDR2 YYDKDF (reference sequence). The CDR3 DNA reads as TGTGCCACCAGCAGAGATCGGCCGGTGCGCTACAATGAGCAGTTCTTC. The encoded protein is CATSRDRPVRYNEQFF.

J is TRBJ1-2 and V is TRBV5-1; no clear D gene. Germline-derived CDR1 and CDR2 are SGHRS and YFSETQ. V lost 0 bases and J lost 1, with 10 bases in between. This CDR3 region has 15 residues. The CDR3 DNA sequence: TGCGCCAGCAGCTTGGGGGGAGTTGGTAACTATGGCTACACCTTC. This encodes CASSLGGVGNYGYTF. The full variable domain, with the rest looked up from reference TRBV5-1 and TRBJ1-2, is KAGVTQTPRYLIKTRGQQVTLSCSPISGHRSVSWYQQTPGQGLQFLFEYFSETQRNKGNFPGRFSGRQFSNSRSEMNVSTLELGDSALYLCASSLGGVGNYGYTFGSGTRLTVV.

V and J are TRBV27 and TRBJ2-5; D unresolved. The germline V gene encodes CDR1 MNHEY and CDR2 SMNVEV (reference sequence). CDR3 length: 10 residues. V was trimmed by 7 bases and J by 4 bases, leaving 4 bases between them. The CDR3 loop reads CASKGETQYF. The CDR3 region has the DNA TGTGCCAGCAAGGGAGAGACCCAGTACTTC.

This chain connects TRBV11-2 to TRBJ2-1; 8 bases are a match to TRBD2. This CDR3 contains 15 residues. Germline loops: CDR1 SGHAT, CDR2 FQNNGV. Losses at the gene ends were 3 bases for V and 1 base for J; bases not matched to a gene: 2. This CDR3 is CASSFAGGSYNEQFF. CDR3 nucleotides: TGTGCCAGCAGCTTTGCGGGAGGTTCCTACAATGAGCAGTTCTTC.

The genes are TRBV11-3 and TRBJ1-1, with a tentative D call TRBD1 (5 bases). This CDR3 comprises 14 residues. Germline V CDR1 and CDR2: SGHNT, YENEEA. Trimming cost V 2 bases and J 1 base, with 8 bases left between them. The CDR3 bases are TGTGCCAGCAGCTTATCGGGGGGGAACACTGAAGCTTTCTTT. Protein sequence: CASSLSGGNTEAFF.

The CDR3 is CASSSRVRGANVLTF. CDR3 bases: TGTGCCAGCAGCTCCAGGGTAAGGGGGGCCAACGTCCTGACTTTC. The rearrangement uses TRBV5-6 and TRBJ2-6; TRBD1 might be the D (5 bases). CDR3 length: 15 residues. V was pared by 3 bases and J by 4 bases, with 11 bases between. Germline CDR1 and CDR2: SGHDT and YYEEEE.

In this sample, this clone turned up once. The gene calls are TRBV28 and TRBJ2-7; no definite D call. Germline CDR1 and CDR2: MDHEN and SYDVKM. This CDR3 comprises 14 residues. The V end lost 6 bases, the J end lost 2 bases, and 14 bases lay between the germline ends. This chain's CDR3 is CASRIQLSTYEQYF. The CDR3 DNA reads TGTGCCAGCAGGATACAGTTGTCCACCTACGAGCAGTACTTC.

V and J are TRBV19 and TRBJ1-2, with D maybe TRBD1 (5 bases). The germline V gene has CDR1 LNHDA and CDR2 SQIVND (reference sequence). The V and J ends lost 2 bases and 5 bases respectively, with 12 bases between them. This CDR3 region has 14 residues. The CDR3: CASSIKQGAYGYTF. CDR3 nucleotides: TGTGCCAGTAGTATAAAGCAGGGCGCATATGGCTACACCTTC.

In DNA form, the CDR3 reads TGTGCCAGCAGTGTAACCGGGACAGCGAGCTCCTACAATGAGCAGTTCTTC. This sequence encodes CASSVTGTASSYNEQFF. This sequence joins TRBV6-1 and TRBJ2-1; TRBD1 matches 7 bases. CDR3 length equals 17 residues. V lost 4 bases, J lost 0 bases, and 9 bases stayed unmatched. Germline CDR1 reads MNHNS; CDR2 reads SASEGT.

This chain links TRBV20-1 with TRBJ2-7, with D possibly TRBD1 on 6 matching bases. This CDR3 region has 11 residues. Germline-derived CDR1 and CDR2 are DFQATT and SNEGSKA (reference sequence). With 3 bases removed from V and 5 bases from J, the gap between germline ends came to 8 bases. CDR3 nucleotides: TGCAGTGCTAGGCAGGGGCACGAGCAGTACTTC. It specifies CSARQGHEQYF.

The chain's CDR3 is CSVDPANTGELFF. The CDR3 coding sequence is TGCAGCGTTGATCCAGCGAACACCGGGGAGCTGTTTTTT. The V and J genes are TRBV29-1 and TRBJ2-2; D call uncertain. Per the germline V gene, CDR1 is SQVTM and CDR2 is ANQGSEA. The CDR3 covers 13 residues. Trimming shortened V by 3 bases and J by 0 bases, and 5 bases separated the two germline ends.

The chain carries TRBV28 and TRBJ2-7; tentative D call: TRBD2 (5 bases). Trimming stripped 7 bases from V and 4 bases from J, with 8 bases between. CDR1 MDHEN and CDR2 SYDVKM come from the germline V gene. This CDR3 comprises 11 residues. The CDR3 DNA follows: TGTGCCAGCACCAAGCGGTACGAGCAGTACTTC. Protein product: CASTKRYEQYF. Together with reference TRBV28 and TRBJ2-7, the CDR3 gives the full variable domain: DVKVTQSSRYLVKRTGEKVFLECVQDMDHENMFWYRQDPGLGLRLIYFSYDVKMKEKGDIPEGYSVSREKKERFSLILESASTNQTSMYLCASTKRYEQYFGPGTRLTVT.

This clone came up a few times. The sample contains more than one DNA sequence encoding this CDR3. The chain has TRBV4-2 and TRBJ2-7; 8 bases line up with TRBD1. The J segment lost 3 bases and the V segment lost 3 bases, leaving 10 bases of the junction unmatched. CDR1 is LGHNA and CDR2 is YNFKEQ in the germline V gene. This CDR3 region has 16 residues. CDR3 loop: CASSQDPDRGLYEQYF. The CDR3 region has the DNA TGTGCCAGCAGCCAGGATCCTGACAGGGGACTCTACGAGCAGTACTTC.

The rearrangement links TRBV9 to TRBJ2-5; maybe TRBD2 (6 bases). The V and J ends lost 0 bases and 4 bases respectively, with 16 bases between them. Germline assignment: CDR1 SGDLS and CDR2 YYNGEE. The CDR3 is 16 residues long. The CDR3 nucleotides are TGTGCCAGCAGCGTAGCGCGGGGCGCCGGGATAGAGACCCAGTACTTC. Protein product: CASSVARGAGIETQYF.

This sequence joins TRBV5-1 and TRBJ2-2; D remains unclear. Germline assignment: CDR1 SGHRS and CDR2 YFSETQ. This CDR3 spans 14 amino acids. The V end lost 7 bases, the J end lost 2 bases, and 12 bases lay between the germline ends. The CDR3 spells CASLESGNTGELFF. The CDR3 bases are TGCGCCAGCCTTGAGTCGGGTAACACCGGGGAGCTGTTTTTT.

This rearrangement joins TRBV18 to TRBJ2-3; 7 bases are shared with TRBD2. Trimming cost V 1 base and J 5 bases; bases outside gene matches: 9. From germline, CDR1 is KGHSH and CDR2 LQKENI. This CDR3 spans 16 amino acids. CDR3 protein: CASSPLQGRAEDTQYF. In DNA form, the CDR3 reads TGTGCCAGCTCACCACTTCAAGGGAGGGCCGAAGATACGCAGTATTTT.

CDR3 in DNA: TGTGCCACCAGCAGAATGGCGGGAGGAAATGAGCAGTTCTTC. Its protein product is CATSRMAGGNEQFF. The chain couples TRBV15 to TRBJ2-1, with 8 bases lining up with TRBD2. After removal of 2 bases from V and 7 bases from J, the junction contained 4 bases not matched to a gene. CDR3 length: 14 residues. The germline CDR1 and CDR2 sequences are LNHNV and YYDKDF (reference sequence).

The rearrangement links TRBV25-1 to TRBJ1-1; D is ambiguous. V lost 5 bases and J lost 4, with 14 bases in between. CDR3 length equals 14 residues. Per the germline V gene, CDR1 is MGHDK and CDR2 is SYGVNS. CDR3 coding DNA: TGTGCCAGCAGTACCCGCGGGGTTGGCACTGAAGCTTTCTTT. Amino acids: CASSTRGVGTEAFF. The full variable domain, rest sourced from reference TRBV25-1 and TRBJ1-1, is EADIYQTPRYLVIGTGKKITLECSQTMGHDKMYWYQQDPGMELHLIHYSYGVNSTEKGDLSSESTVSRIRTEHFPLTLESARPSHTSQYLCASSTRGVGTEAFFGQGTRLTVV.

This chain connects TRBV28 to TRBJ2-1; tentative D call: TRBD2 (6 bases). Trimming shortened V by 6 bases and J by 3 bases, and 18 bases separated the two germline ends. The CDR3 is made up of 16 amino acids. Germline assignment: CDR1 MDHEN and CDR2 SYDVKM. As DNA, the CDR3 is TGTGCCAGCAGACCCGGCAGGGCTAGCGTCTACAATGAGCAGTTCTTC. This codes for CASRPGRASVYNEQFF. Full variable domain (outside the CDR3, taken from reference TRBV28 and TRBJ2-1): DVKVTQSSRYLVKRTGEKVFLECVQDMDHENMFWYRQDPGLGLRLIYFSYDVKMKEKGDIPEGYSVSREKKERFSLILESASTNQTSMYLCASRPGRASVYNEQFFGPGTRLTVL.

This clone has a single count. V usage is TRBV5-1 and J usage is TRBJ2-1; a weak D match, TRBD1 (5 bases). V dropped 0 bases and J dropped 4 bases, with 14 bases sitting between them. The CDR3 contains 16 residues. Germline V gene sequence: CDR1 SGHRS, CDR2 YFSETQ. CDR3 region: CASSLGGSDTYNEQFF. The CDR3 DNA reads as TGCGCCAGCAGCTTGGGTGGGTCGGACACTTACAATGAGCAGTTCTTC.

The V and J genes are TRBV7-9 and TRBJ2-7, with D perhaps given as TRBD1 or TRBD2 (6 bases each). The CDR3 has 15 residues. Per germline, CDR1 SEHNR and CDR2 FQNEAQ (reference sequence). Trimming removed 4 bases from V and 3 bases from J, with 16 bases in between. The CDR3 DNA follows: TGTGCCAGCAGCTACGGGAGAGGACAGCTCTACGAGCAGTACTTC. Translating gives CASSYGRGQLYEQYF.

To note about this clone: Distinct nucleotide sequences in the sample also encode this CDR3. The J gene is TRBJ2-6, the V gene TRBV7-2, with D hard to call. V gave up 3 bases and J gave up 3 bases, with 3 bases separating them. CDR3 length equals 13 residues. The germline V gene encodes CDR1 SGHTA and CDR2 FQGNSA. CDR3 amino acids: CASSFFGANVLTF. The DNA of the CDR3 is TGTGCCAGCAGCTTTTTTGGGGCCAACGTCCTGACTTTC.